These 21 T cell receptor beta chains originate from one sample sequenced in a study of blood T cell repertoires in COVID-19. Sequencing was performed with immunoSEQ multiplex PCR; in TCRdb, only in-frame clones are kept and a portion is missing. In the table there are some 180,000 clones, around 83% of which are singletons. The sequenced sample consisted of PBMCs or T cells enriched from blood (not recorded which). The receptors come from a woman in her twenties or thirties who had been exposed to COVID-19.

The chain employs TRBV6-5 and TRBJ1-2; 9 nucleotides align to TRBD1. There are 13 residues in the CDR3. Germline CDR1 reads MNHEY; CDR2 reads SVGAGI. The J segment lost 7 bases and the V segment lost 6 bases, leaving 6 bases of the junction unmatched. CDR3 loop: CASRPNRGPGYTF. The CDR3 DNA reads TGTGCCAGCAGGCCGAACAGGGGGCCTGGCTACACCTTC.

V and J are TRBV19 and TRBJ1-1, with 7 bases identical to TRBD1. CDR3 length: 13 amino acids. With V trimmed by 5 bases and J by 4 bases, 4 bases remained unmatched. Germline assignment: CDR1 LNHDA and CDR2 SQIVND (reference sequence). The CDR3 DNA is TGTGCCAGTAGTGCAGCAGGGGGCACTGAAGCTTTCTTT. As protein: CASSAAGGTEAFF.

This sequence joins TRBV11-2 and TRBJ2-2; a possible D gene is TRBD2 (5 bases). Trimming took 4 bases from V and 2 from J, leaving 17 bases between them. Germline values: CDR1 SGHAT, CDR2 FQNNGV. The length of the CDR3 is 17 residues. The CDR3 here is CASSSVLDLFNTGELFF. The CDR3 nucleotides are TGTGCCAGCAGCTCAGTCCTGGACTTATTTAACACCGGGGAGCTGTTTTTT.

The CDR3 reads CASSKWGQDPPYEQYF. As DNA, the CDR3 is TGCGCCAGCAGTAAATGGGGACAGGACCCCCCCTACGAGCAGTACTTC. The rearrangement joins TRBV5-1 to TRBJ2-7; TRBD1 agrees at 8 bases. The V gene's germline CDR1 is SGHRS and CDR2 YFSETQ. Germline trimming cut 5 bases from V and 2 bases from J; bases unmatched to any gene: 12. CDR3 length: 16 residues.

V is TRBV5-6 and J is TRBJ1-5; 9 positions agree with TRBD1. The J segment lost 5 bases and the V segment lost 4 bases, leaving 10 bases of the junction unmatched. In germline, CDR1 is SGHDT, CDR2 YYEEEE. This CDR3 comprises 16 residues. CDR3 sequence reads: CASSAGDRGGDQPQHF. The CDR3 DNA reads TGTGCCAGCAGCGCCGGCGACAGGGGGGGAGATCAGCCCCAGCATTTT.

The chain employs TRBV4-1 and TRBJ1-1; 8 bases are a match to TRBD1. Germline values: CDR1 MGHRA, CDR2 YSYEKL. The V gene end was trimmed by 4 bases and the J gene end by 4 bases; junction bases not matched to a gene: 5. There are 14 residues in the CDR3. Here the CDR3 reads CASSRTGLGTEAFF. Written as DNA, the CDR3 is TGCGCCAGCAGCCGGACAGGGTTAGGCACTGAAGCTTTCTTT.

The chain recombines TRBV27 with TRBJ1-2, with 9 bases identical to TRBD1. V dropped 3 bases and J dropped 4; count of bases not matched to a gene: 9. Germline CDR1 and CDR2: MNHEY and SMNVEV (reference sequence). This CDR3 contains 16 residues. The CDR3 reads CASSLAGTGILYGYTF. For the CDR3, the DNA is TGTGCCAGCAGTTTGGCAGGGACAGGGATACTCTATGGCTACACCTTC.

This clone has just a few counts. The chain carries TRBV4-1 and TRBJ2-3, with D hard to call. Germline V gene data show CDR1 as MGHRA and CDR2 as YSYEKL. This CDR3 contains 15 residues. V lost 1 base and J 1 base, leaving 9 bases between the germline ends. CDR3 bases: TGCGCCAGCAGCCAAGCGACACCACGCACAGATACGCAGTATTTT. It encodes CASSQATPRTDTQYF.

This chain connects TRBV7-2 to TRBJ1-5, with TRBD1 matching 10 bases. J was trimmed by 6 bases and V by 6 bases; bases with no gene match: 5. In germline, CDR1 is SGHTA, CDR2 FQGNSA. The CDR3 consists of 14 residues. As DNA, the CDR3 is TGTGCCAGCAGTTGGGACAGGGGTGTTCAGCCCCAGCATTTT. Its protein is CASSWDRGVQPQHF.

The V call is TRBV5-1, the J call TRBJ2-3; 12 positions match TRBD2. Germline values: CDR1 SGHRS, CDR2 YFSETQ. The CDR3 has 15 amino acids. J lost 1 base, V lost 3 bases, and 0 bases had no gene match. The CDR3 loop is CASSWTSGGTDTQYF. The CDR3 bases are TGCGCCAGCAGCTGGACTAGCGGGGGCACAGATACGCAGTATTTT.

V and J are TRBV29-1 and TRBJ2-2; 11 bases fit TRBD2. From germline, CDR1 is SQVTM and CDR2 ANQGSEA. CDR3 size: 17 residues. Trimming took 5 bases from V and 0 from J; bases not matched to a gene: 8. The CDR3 loop reads CSVTTLAGDSNTGELFF. CDR3 in DNA: TGCAGCGTTACTACACTAGCGGGGGACTCGAACACCGGGGAGCTGTTTTTT.

The chain is built from TRBV11-1 and TRBJ1-6; D is unclear. Germline V gene sequence: CDR1 SGHAT, CDR2 FQDESV (reference sequence). V was shortened by 3 bases and J by 0 bases, with 6 bases between the two germline ends. The CDR3 loop spans 15 amino acids. The chain's CDR3 is CASSFGDSYNSPLHF. DNA for the CDR3: TGTGCCAGCAGCTTCGGGGACTCCTATAATTCACCCCTCCACTTT.

The rearrangement links TRBV10-3 to TRBJ1-2; weak D call: TRBD1 (6 bases). Germline V lookup: CDR1 ENHRY, CDR2 SYGVKD. V lost 4 bases to trimming and J lost 7 bases, with 22 bases between them. The CDR3 is 16 amino acids. The CDR3 DNA follows: TGTGCCATCAGTGGATGGGGGCCAGATGGTATTGGTGGCTACACCTTC. This gives the protein CAISGWGPDGIGGYTF.

The V gene is TRBV3-1 (or the pseudogene TRBV3-2), the J gene TRBJ2-2; D might be TRBD2 (5 bases). The CDR3 is made up of 19 amino acids. Germline-derived CDR1 and CDR2 are LGHDT and YNNKEL (reference sequence). The V end lost 8 bases, the J end lost 2 bases, and 27 bases lay between the germline ends. The CDR3 DNA sequence: TGTGCCAGCCCGGGGTTTGGCGACGGCCCCAATCTTAACACCGGGGAGCTGTTTTTT. Protein: CASPGFGDGPNLNTGELFF.

The chain links TRBV5-1 to TRBJ2-7; 7 nucleotides align to TRBD1. With V trimmed by 5 bases and J by 4 bases, 12 bases remained unmatched. The CDR3 totals 15 residues. Germline CDR1 SGHRS, CDR2 YFSETQ. The CDR3 coding sequence is TGCGCCAGCAGACCTTCCGGGACAGTGATTTACGAGCAGTACTTC. Residues: CASRPSGTVIYEQYF.

This chain links TRBV6-5 with TRBJ2-3; possibly TRBD2 for D (5 bases). This CDR3 has 16 residues. CDR1 MNHEY and CDR2 SVGAGI come from the germline V gene. V lost 2 bases and J 0 bases, leaving 12 bases between the germline ends. The CDR3 bases are TGTGCCAGCAGTTACACCCGGGGAACTAGCACAGATACGCAGTATTTT. Protein: CASSYTRGTSTDTQYF.

The chain uses TRBV3-1 (or the pseudogene TRBV3-2) and TRBJ2-1; the D gene is possibly TRBD1 (6 bases). Germline assignment: CDR1 LGHDT and CDR2 YNNKEL (reference sequence). The CDR3 length is 16 residues. Trimming took 5 bases from V and 2 from J, leaving 16 bases between them. In DNA, the CDR3 is TGTGCCAGCAGCACCTATAACAGGGATCCCTACAATGAGCAGTTCTTC. Amino acids: CASSTYNRDPYNEQFF.

The chain uses TRBV6-4 and TRBJ2-1, with 8 positions matching TRBD2. The length of the CDR3 is 15 residues. Trimming cost V 6 bases and J 2 bases; bases outside gene matches: 6. The germline CDR1 and CDR2 sequences are MRHNA and SNTAGT. DNA of the CDR3: TGTGCCAGCAGGGCCGGACTAGCCCCCTACAATGAGCAGTTCTTC. The encoded protein is CASRAGLAPYNEQFF.

V gene TRBV5-1 combines with J gene TRBJ1-1; TRBD1 is a possible D gene (5 bases). Germline CDR1 SGHRS, CDR2 YFSETQ. V lost 4 bases and J 0 bases, leaving 7 bases between the germline ends. The CDR3 spans 13 residues. CDR3 sequence reads: CASSQGVNTEAFF. The CDR3 coding sequence is TGCGCCAGCAGCCAAGGGGTGAACACTGAAGCTTTCTTT.

This chain connects TRBV12-3 or TRBV12-4 to TRBJ2-7, with TRBD1 matching 10 bases. The CDR3 totals 12 residues. The trim removed 8 bases at V and 3 bases at J, leaving 1 base unmatched. The CDR3 DNA sequence: TGTGCCAGCGGGACAGGGGACTACGAGCAGTACTTC. It specifies CASGTGDYEQYF.

This chain connects TRBV12-3 or TRBV12-4 to TRBJ2-3, with 8 bases that match TRBD1. The CDR3 consists of 13 residues. Germline trimming cut 6 bases from V and 1 base from J; bases unmatched to any gene: 0. The CDR3 spells CASRGQGTDTQYF. The CDR3 coding sequence is TGTGCCAGCAGGGGACAGGGCACAGATACGCAGTATTTT.